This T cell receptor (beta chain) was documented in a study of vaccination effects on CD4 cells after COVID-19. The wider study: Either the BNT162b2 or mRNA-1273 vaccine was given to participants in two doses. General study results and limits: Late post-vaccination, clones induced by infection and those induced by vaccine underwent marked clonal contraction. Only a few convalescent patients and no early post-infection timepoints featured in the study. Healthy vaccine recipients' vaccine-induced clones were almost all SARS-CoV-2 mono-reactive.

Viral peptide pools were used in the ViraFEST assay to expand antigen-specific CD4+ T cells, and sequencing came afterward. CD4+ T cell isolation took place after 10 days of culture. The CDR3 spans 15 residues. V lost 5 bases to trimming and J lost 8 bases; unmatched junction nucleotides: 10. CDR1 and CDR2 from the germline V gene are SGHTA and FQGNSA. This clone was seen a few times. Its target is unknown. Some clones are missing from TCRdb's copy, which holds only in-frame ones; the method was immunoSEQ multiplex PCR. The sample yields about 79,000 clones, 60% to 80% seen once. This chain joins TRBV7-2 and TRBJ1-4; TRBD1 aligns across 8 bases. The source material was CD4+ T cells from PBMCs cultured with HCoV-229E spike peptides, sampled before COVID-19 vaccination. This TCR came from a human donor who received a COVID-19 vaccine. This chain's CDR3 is CASSQTTGAWEKLFF. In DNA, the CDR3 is TGTGCCAGCAGCCAGACGACAGGGGCATGGGAAAAACTGTTTTTT.